This T cell receptor beta chain was recovered during a study of blood T cell repertoires in COVID-19. Study-wide context: The United States, Italy and Spain provided the acute and convalescent COVID-19 samples. PBMCs, B-cell-depleted T cells, or T cells provided the cDNA or gDNA that made up the material.

Per the original methods: Quantification of nucleated cells was approximated via reference gene primer amplification. This table comes from immunoSEQ multiplex PCR, and its TCRdb copy is limited to in-frame clones, with some not included. Clonal size and the V and J genes are those of that table, whereas D and trimming came from the DNA. Of roughly 500,000 clones listed, 80% to 90% are singletons. Trimming at V came to 5 bases and at J to 6 bases, leaving 9 bases not matched to a gene. The CDR3 covers 15 residues. Germline values: CDR1 SGHDT, CDR2 YYEEEE. The specimen was peripheral blood. The sequence derives from a human donor in a cohort sampled during active COVID-19. V and J are TRBV5-6 and TRBJ2-7, with TRBD2 matching 12 bases. CDR3 in DNA: TGTGCCAGCAGTTACGGACTAGCGGGGTCTGGCGAGCAGTACTTC. Translating it yields CASSYGLAGSGEQYF.